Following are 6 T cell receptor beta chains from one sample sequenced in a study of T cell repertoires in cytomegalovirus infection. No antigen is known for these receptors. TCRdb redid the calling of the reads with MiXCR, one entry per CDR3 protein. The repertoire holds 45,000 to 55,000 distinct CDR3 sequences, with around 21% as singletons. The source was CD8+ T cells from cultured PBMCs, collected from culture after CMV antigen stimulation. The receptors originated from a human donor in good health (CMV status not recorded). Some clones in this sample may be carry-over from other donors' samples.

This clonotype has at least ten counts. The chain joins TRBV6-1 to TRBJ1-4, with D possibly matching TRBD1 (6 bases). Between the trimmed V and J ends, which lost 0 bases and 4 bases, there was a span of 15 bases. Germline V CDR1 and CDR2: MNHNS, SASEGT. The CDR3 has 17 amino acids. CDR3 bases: TGTGCCAGCAGTGAAGCGAGCGGACAGTTCCTTAATGAAAAACTGTTTTTT. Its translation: CASSEASGQFLNEKLFF.

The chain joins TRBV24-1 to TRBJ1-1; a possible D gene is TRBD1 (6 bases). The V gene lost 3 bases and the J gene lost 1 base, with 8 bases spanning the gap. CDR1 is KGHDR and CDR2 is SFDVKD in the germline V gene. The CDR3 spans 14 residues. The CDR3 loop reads CATSDKGGNTEAFF. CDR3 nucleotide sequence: TGTGCCACCAGTGATAAGGGGGGGAACACTGAAGCTTTCTTT.

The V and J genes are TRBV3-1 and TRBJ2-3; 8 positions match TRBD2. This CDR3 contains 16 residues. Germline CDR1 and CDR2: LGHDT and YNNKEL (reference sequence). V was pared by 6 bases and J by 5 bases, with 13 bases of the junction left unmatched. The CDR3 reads CASSPEDGLAGDTQYF. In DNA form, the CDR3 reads TGTGCCAGCAGTCCAGAAGACGGGCTAGCGGGAGATACGCAGTATTTT.

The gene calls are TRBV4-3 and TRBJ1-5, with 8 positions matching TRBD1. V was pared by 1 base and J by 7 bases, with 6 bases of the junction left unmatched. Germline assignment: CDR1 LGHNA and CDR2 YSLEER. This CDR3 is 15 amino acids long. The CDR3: CASSQATGGPQPQHF. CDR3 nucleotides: TGCGCCAGCAGCCAAGCAACAGGGGGACCACAGCCCCAGCATTTT.

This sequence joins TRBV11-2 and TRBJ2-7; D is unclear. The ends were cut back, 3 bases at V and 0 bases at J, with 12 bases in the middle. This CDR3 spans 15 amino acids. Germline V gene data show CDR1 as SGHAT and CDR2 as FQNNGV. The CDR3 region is CASSFGSGSSYEQYF. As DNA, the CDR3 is TGTGCCAGCAGCTTTGGATCCGGTAGCTCCTACGAGCAGTACTTC.

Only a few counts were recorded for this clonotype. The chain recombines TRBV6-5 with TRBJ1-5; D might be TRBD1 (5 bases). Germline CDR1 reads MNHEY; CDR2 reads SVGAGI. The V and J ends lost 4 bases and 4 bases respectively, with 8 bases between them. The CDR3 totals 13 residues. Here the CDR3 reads CASSWGRNQPQHF. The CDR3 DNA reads TGTGCCAGCAGTTGGGGGAGGAATCAGCCCCAGCATTTT.